Shown below are 29 T cell receptor beta chains from a single sample sequenced in a study of shared clonotypes between healthy human individuals. Generated by immunoSEQ multiplex PCR, the TCRdb table keeps only in-frame clones and is missing some. The sample has a few million clones; around 95% are singletons. The material sequenced was naive CD4+ T cells sorted from blood. Subset in this sample: CD45RA+ positively selected. These receptors all stem from a man aged 18 to 35 in good health.

The chain combines TRBV6-5 with TRBJ2-3, with D maybe TRBD2 (6 bases). The CDR3 extends over 15 amino acids. The V end lost 0 bases, the J end lost 2 bases, and 9 bases lay between the germline ends. Germline V gene sequence: CDR1 MNHEY, CDR2 SVGAGI. CDR3 bases: TGTGCCAGCAGTTACTCGGGACTGAACACAGATACGCAGTATTTT. It specifies CASSYSGLNTDTQYF.

The count of this clone is one. This chain joins TRBV28 and TRBJ2-3, with TRBD2 matching 9 bases. The CDR3 is made up of 16 amino acids. The V gene end was trimmed by 2 bases and the J gene end by 2 bases; junction bases not matched to a gene: 5. Germline assignment: CDR1 MDHEN and CDR2 SYDVKM. This CDR3 reads CASSLGSGGYTDTQYF. The CDR3, as DNA: TGTGCCAGCAGTTTAGGAAGCGGGGGGTACACAGATACGCAGTATTTT.

As regards this clone: The identical CDR3 is also encoded by other nucleotide sequences in the sample. The chain joins TRBV7-9 to TRBJ1-2, with D tentatively TRBD1 (5 bases). Trimming shortened V by 0 bases and J by 8 bases, and 10 bases separated the two germline ends. The V gene's germline CDR1 is SEHNR and CDR2 FQNEAQ (reference sequence). The CDR3 is 13 amino acids. The CDR3 region has the DNA TGTGCCAGCAGCTTAGCAGGGGCGGAAGGCTACACCTTC. The encoded protein is CASSLAGAEGYTF.

The genes are TRBV7-9 and TRBJ2-1, with D perhaps being TRBD1 or TRBD2 (6 bases each). The CDR3 is 13 residues long. V was trimmed by 1 base and J by 6 bases, leaving 7 bases between them. The V gene's germline CDR1 is SEHNR and CDR2 FQNEAQ (reference sequence). The CDR3 coding sequence is TGTGCCAGCAGCTTAGGGGGGGCCAATGAGCAGTTCTTC. Its protein product is CASSLGGANEQFF. The full variable domain, in which reference TRBV7-9 and TRBJ2-1 provide the parts outside the CDR3, is DTGVSQNPRHKITKRGQNVTFRCDPISEHNRLYWYRQTLGQGPEFLTYFQNEAQLEKSRLLSDRFSAERPKGSFSTLEIQRTEQGDSAMYLCASSLGGANEQFFGPGTRLTVL.

The rearrangement joins TRBV30 to TRBJ1-1, with TRBD1 as a possible D gene (6 bases). The CDR3 runs 13 residues. Trimming took 0 bases from V and 11 from J, leaving 16 bases between them. CDR1 is GTSNPN and CDR2 is SVGIG in the germline V gene (reference sequence). This CDR3 reads CAWSVIRAGGAFF. As DNA, the CDR3 is TGTGCCTGGAGTGTGATTCGGGCGGGGGGCGCTTTCTTT.

This clone is a singleton in its sample. The rearrangement uses TRBV5-1 and TRBJ2-1; 8 bases align to TRBD2. The germline CDR1 and CDR2 sequences are SGHRS and YFSETQ. With 0 bases clipped from V and 3 bases from J, the junction kept 5 bases outside the gene matches. The CDR3 has 16 residues. The CDR3 DNA reads TGCGCCAGCAGCTTGGCTGCTAGCGGGCTCTACAATGAGCAGTTCTTC. It specifies CASSLAASGLYNEQFF.

The chain links TRBV6-1 to TRBJ2-7; D perhaps matches TRBD2 (5 bases). Trimming removed 4 bases from V and 0 bases from J, with 10 bases in between. Germline values: CDR1 MNHNS, CDR2 SASEGT. There are 14 residues in the CDR3. CDR3 sequence (DNA): TGTGCCAGCAGTGTGGGCGGACTCTCCTACGAGCAGTACTTC. Translated: CASSVGGLSYEQYF.

The rearrangement uses TRBV5-1 and TRBJ2-3, with D possibly matching TRBD1 (6 bases). The germline V gene encodes CDR1 SGHRS and CDR2 YFSETQ. With 4 bases removed from V and 2 bases from J, the gap between germline ends came to 11 bases. This CDR3 is built from 14 residues. The DNA for the CDR3 is TGCGCCAGCAGCGAACAGGGACCCACAGATACGCAGTATTTT. Amino acid sequence: CASSEQGPTDTQYF.

Concerning this clone: The sample holds other DNA sequences that translate to the same CDR3. This rearrangement joins TRBV7-2 to TRBJ2-7; 9 bases are shared with TRBD2. With 3 bases clipped from V and 3 bases from J, the junction kept 0 bases outside the gene matches. Germline V lookup: CDR1 SGHTA, CDR2 FQGNSA. This CDR3 comprises 13 residues. CDR3 sequence (DNA): TGTGCCAGCAGCTTGACTAGCGGCTACGAGCAGTACTTC. Protein sequence: CASSLTSGYEQYF. The whole variable domain, filled in from reference TRBV7-2 and TRBJ2-7, reads GAGVSQSPSNKVTEKGKDVELRCDPISGHTALYWYRQSLGQGLEFLIYFQGNSAPDKSGLPSDRFSAERTGGSVSTLTIQRTQQEDSAVYLCASSLTSGYEQYFGPGTRLTVT.

Only a few counts were recorded for this clone. V is TRBV27 and J is TRBJ1-6; D not certain. The length of the CDR3 is 15 residues. From germline, CDR1 is MNHEY and CDR2 SMNVEV (reference sequence). The ends were cut back, 2 bases at V and 5 bases at J, with 10 bases in the middle. The DNA for the CDR3 is TGTGCCAGCAGTTTAGGCCAGACCAATAATTCACCCCTCCACTTT. It is translated as CASSLGQTNNSPLHF.

A note on this clone: This sample includes further DNA sequences coding for the same CDR3. The V and J genes are TRBV2 and TRBJ1-3, with TRBD1 identical over 7 bases. This CDR3 comprises 14 residues. Per germline, CDR1 SNHLY and CDR2 FYNNEI. V dropped 6 bases and J dropped 4; count of bases not matched to a gene: 6. The CDR3 region is CASSPTGTGNTIYF. The CDR3 nucleotides are TGTGCCAGCAGCCCGACAGGGACCGGAAACACCATATATTTT.

The CDR3 DNA sequence: TGTGCCAGCCCGGGGGGCTCCTACGAGCAGTACTTC. It yields the protein CASPGGSYEQYF. The chain is built from TRBV6-6 and TRBJ2-7; 7 positions agree with TRBD2. CDR1 and CDR2 from the germline V gene are MNHNY and SVGAGI (reference sequence). The CDR3 is 12 residues long. Unmatched junction bases numbered 1, after V lost 8 bases and J lost 0 bases.

The CDR3 is CASSWTGRNQPQHF. CDR3 bases: TGTGCCAGCAGTTGGACAGGCCGCAATCAGCCCCAGCATTTT. V and J are TRBV6-6 and TRBJ1-5, with 7 bases fitting TRBD1. After removal of 4 bases from V and 2 bases from J, the junction contained 2 bases not matched to a gene. The germline V gene encodes CDR1 MNHNY and CDR2 SVGAGI (reference sequence). The CDR3 is 14 amino acids.

The chain uses TRBV5-4 and TRBJ2-3; a weak D match, TRBD1 (5 bases). V was clipped by 4 bases and J by 5 bases, with 8 bases between them. Germline V gene lookup returns CDR1 SGHNT and CDR2 YYREEE (reference sequence). CDR3 length equals 12 residues. CDR3 bases: TGTGCCAGCAGCGCCGGACAAGATACGCAGTATTTT. Its protein is CASSAGQDTQYF.

As for this clone: This specimen includes other DNA sequences encoding the same CDR3. The J gene is TRBJ1-6, the V gene TRBV10-3; 7 nucleotides line up with TRBD1. Germline CDR1 and CDR2: ENHRY and SYGVKD. The CDR3 contains 14 residues. After removal of 6 bases from V and 7 bases from J, the junction contained 6 bases not matched to a gene. The chain's CDR3 is CAISPDRANSPLHF. CDR3 coding DNA: TGTGCCATCAGCCCAGACAGGGCCAATTCACCCCTCCACTTT.

The chain has TRBV18 and TRBJ2-7; D is perhaps TRBD2 (6 bases). Germline-derived CDR1 and CDR2 are KGHSH and LQKENI. The CDR3 is 15 residues long. V lost 3 bases, J lost 3 bases, and 15 bases lay in between. CDR3 region: CASSPRETAGYEQYF. CDR3 sequence (DNA): TGTGCCAGCTCACCTCGGGAGACGGCGGGCTACGAGCAGTACTTC.

J is TRBJ2-5 and V is TRBV10-3; D ambiguous. The CDR3 runs to 15 residues. Trimming took 0 bases from V and 5 from J, leaving 13 bases between them. CDR1 ENHRY and CDR2 SYGVKD come from the germline V gene. The CDR3 loop reads CAISESSRARETQYF. DNA of the CDR3: TGTGCCATCAGTGAGTCTTCTAGGGCACGGGAGACCCAGTACTTC.

The chain joins TRBV29-1 to TRBJ2-7; TRBD2 matches 8 bases. Germline assignment: CDR1 SQVTM and CDR2 ANQGSEA. The CDR3 has 17 residues. V was pared by 4 bases and J by 2 bases, with 16 bases of the junction left unmatched. The CDR3 reads CSVGPTAELAGTYEQYF. DNA of the CDR3: TGCAGCGTTGGCCCAACCGCGGAATTAGCGGGAACCTACGAGCAGTACTTC.

This clone was seen once. The chain uses TRBV28 and TRBJ2-7; TRBD2 matches at 9 bases. Per germline, CDR1 MDHEN and CDR2 SYDVKM. This CDR3 contains 14 residues. The V segment lost 10 bases and the J segment 5 bases; nucleotides outside the gene matches: 12. The CDR3 loop reads CANPSGVRPNEQYF. In DNA, the CDR3 is TGTGCCAACCCTAGCGGGGTACGACCTAACGAGCAGTACTTC.

This clone has a handful of counts. V and J are TRBV6-5 and TRBJ1-2, with 10 bases that match TRBD1. The V gene's germline CDR1 is MNHEY and CDR2 SVGAGI. The trim removed 6 bases at V and 5 bases at J, leaving 6 bases unmatched. This CDR3 region has 14 residues. The CDR3 loop is CASSQGQGQYGYTF. In DNA, the CDR3 is TGTGCCAGCAGCCAGGGACAGGGGCAATATGGCTACACCTTC.

This clone occurred once. The V gene is TRBV5-4, the J gene TRBJ1-1, with 8 bases fitting TRBD1. The ends lost 4 bases at V and 3 bases at J; junction bases unmatched: 5. CDR3 size: 14 residues. Germline V gives CDR1 SGHNT, CDR2 YYREEE (reference sequence). The CDR3 nucleotides read TGTGCCAGCAGCCGGACAGGGATACACACTGAAGCTTTCTTT. It encodes CASSRTGIHTEAFF.

As for this clone: The identical CDR3 is also encoded by other nucleotide sequences in the sample. V gene TRBV5-1 combines with J gene TRBJ2-7, with D uncertain. Germline values: CDR1 SGHRS, CDR2 YFSETQ. V lost 0 bases to trimming and J lost 3 bases, with 4 bases between them. CDR3 length: 12 amino acids. CDR3 sequence reads: CASSLDNYEQYF. The CDR3 DNA follows: TGCGCCAGCAGCTTGGATAACTACGAGCAGTACTTC.

As DNA, the CDR3 is TGTGCCAGCTCAGAACCACAGGGGACTAGTGCTGAAGCTTTCTTT. Translation: CASSEPQGTSAEAFF. The J gene is TRBJ1-1, the V gene TRBV18, with 7 nucleotides matching TRBD1. Per germline, CDR1 KGHSH and CDR2 LQKENI. Losses at the gene ends were 5 bases for V and 6 bases for J; bases not matched to a gene: 12. The CDR3 covers 15 residues.

In its sample, this clone was seen a few times. This sequence joins TRBV28 and TRBJ1-2, with D unclear. The V gene's germline CDR1 is MDHEN and CDR2 SYDVKM. Between the trimmed V and J ends, which lost 4 bases and 5 bases, there was a span of 11 bases. The CDR3 runs to 13 residues. CDR3 bases: TGTGCCAGCAGTTCACAGATAGTTTATGGCTACACCTTC. It yields the protein CASSSQIVYGYTF.

The chain links TRBV4-3 to TRBJ2-5; 8 positions agree with TRBD2. With V trimmed by 1 base and J by 4 bases, 8 bases remained unmatched. Germline V CDR1 and CDR2: LGHNA, YSLEER. The CDR3 length is 16 residues. For the CDR3, the DNA is TGCGCCAGCAGCCAAGGGAATAGCGGGATCGGAGAGACCCAGTACTTC. Its protein product is CASSQGNSGIGETQYF.

The rearrangement links TRBV28 to TRBJ1-2; no reliable D call. Looked up from germline, CDR1 is MDHEN and CDR2 is SYDVKM. The CDR3 runs to 12 residues. Trimming left V 5 bases short and J 4 bases short, with 8 bases between. CDR3 sequence reads: CASSDHSYGYTF. The DNA of the CDR3 is TGTGCCAGCAGTGATCACAGCTATGGCTACACCTTC.

V usage is TRBV4-2 and J usage is TRBJ1-3, with 8 bases matching TRBD1. Germline CDR1 reads LGHNA; CDR2 reads YNFKEQ. The CDR3 consists of 17 residues. V dropped 3 bases and J dropped 0; count of bases not matched to a gene: 7. For the CDR3, the DNA is TGTGCCAGCAGCCAGGGCTACAGGGGGAGCTCTGGAAACACCATATATTTT. It specifies CASSQGYRGSSGNTIYF.

Concerning this clone: Other DNA variants within this sample encode the same CDR3. The chain combines TRBV28 with TRBJ1-1; D is ambiguous. V was cut by 2 bases and J by 5 bases, with 3 bases left in between. The CDR3 contains 11 residues. The germline V gene encodes CDR1 MDHEN and CDR2 SYDVKM. This chain's CDR3 is CASSLRTEAFF. CDR3 DNA sequence: TGTGCCAGCAGTTTACGGACTGAAGCTTTCTTT.

The gene calls are TRBV6-5 and TRBJ2-7; either TRBD1 or TRBD2 may supply D (6 bases each). Trimming pared 6 bases from V and 3 bases from J, leaving 12 bases between. The CDR3 spans 13 residues. Germline V lookup: CDR1 MNHEY, CDR2 SVGAGI. CDR3 loop: CASSLQGGYEQYF. CDR3 DNA sequence: TGTGCCAGCAGCTTACAGGGAGGCTACGAGCAGTACTTC.